The 30 T cell receptor beta chains below were found in one sample sequenced in a study of beta chain features in type 1 diabetes. The investigators reverse transcribed all of the isolated RNA, so they sequenced expressed TCRB transcripts. Clones were read by immunoSEQ multiplex PCR, and TCRdb kept only the in-frame ones, dropping some. The table shows almost 250,000 clones, with over 12% occurring only once. The specimen was naive CD4+ T cells from blood. The receptors here all came from a woman aged 40 to 50 in good health.

CDR3 in amino acids: CASVTGGVATEAFF. CDR3 bases: TGTGCCAGCGTCACCGGAGGGGTGGCCACTGAAGCTTTCTTT. The chain joins TRBV6-1 to TRBJ1-1; perhaps TRBD1 as D (5 bases). In germline, CDR1 is MNHNS, CDR2 SASEGT. Deletions cut 8 bases from V and 4 bases from J, with 17 bases between. CDR3 size: 14 residues.

The V gene is TRBV7-9, the J gene TRBJ1-2, with TRBD1 matching 11 bases. V lost 3 bases and J lost 7; bases outside the gene matches: 13. This CDR3 comprises 17 residues. Germline V gives CDR1 SEHNR, CDR2 FQNEAQ (reference sequence). CDR3 nucleotides: TGTGCCAGCAGCTTTGACCCCCTTCGGACAGGGGGCTCTGGCTACACCTTC. This gives the protein CASSFDPLRTGGSGYTF. The full variable domain, with the rest looked up from reference TRBV7-9 and TRBJ1-2, is DTGVSQNPRHKITKRGQNVTFRCDPISEHNRLYWYRQTLGQGPEFLTYFQNEAQLEKSRLLSDRFSAERPKGSFSTLEIQRTEQGDSAMYLCASSFDPLRTGGSGYTFGSGTRLTVV.

CDR3 bases: TGTGCCAGCAGCGTAGTCCCGGGTGGGTCTTCAGAGACCCAGTACTTC. Encoded protein: CASSVVPGGSSETQYF. This chain uses TRBV9 with TRBJ2-5; D not resolved. Germline V gene data show CDR1 as SGDLS and CDR2 as YYNGEE. The CDR3 contains 16 residues. The germline V and J ends were trimmed by 0 bases and 4 bases, with 16 bases remaining between them.

This clone was seen a handful of times. The rearrangement joins TRBV7-9 to TRBJ2-5, with TRBD2 matching over 14 bases. V dropped 4 bases and J dropped 0; count of bases not matched to a gene: 7. Germline V gene data show CDR1 as SEHNR and CDR2 as FQNEAQ (reference sequence). The CDR3 covers 18 residues. The CDR3 region has the DNA TGTGCCAGCAGCTCGGGACTAGCGGGGGCCTTGTACCAAGAGACCCAGTACTTC. Translation gives CASSSGLAGALYQETQYF.

V and J are TRBV5-1 and TRBJ2-1; D remains ambiguous. The CDR3 consists of 12 residues. With 5 bases removed from V and 3 bases from J, the gap between germline ends came to 6 bases. CDR1 SGHRS and CDR2 YFSETQ come from the germline V gene. Here the CDR3 reads CASSAIYNEQFF. CDR3 nucleotides: TGCGCCAGCAGTGCTATCTACAATGAGCAGTTCTTC.

V and J are TRBV18 and TRBJ1-1; 7 bases map to TRBD1. With 4 bases clipped from V and 4 bases from J, the junction kept 9 bases outside the gene matches. Germline V gives CDR1 KGHSH, CDR2 LQKENI. This CDR3 is 15 amino acids long. For the CDR3, the DNA is TGTGCCAGCTCACTCGACAGGGTGGGAGGCACTGAAGCTTTCTTT. Amino acids: CASSLDRVGGTEAFF.

The gene calls are TRBV12-5 and TRBJ2-7, with D possibly matching TRBD2 (6 bases). V was clipped by 6 bases and J by 2 bases, with 14 bases between them. The germline gives CDR1 LGHNT, CDR2 FRNRAP. The CDR3 covers 14 residues. The CDR3 reads CASGLGGPTYEQYF. CDR3 coding DNA: TGTGCTAGTGGCCTCGGGGGACCGACCTACGAGCAGTACTTC. The whole variable domain, remainder taken from reference TRBV12-5 and TRBJ2-7, is DARVTQTPRHKVTEMGQEVTMRCQPILGHNTVFWYRQTMMQGLELLAYFRNRAPLDDSGMPKDRFSAEMPDATLATLKIQPSEPRDSAVYFCASGLGGPTYEQYFGPGTRLTVT.

The V and J genes are TRBV5-1 and TRBJ2-3, with TRBD1 as a possible D gene (6 bases). Per germline, CDR1 SGHRS and CDR2 YFSETQ. There are 12 residues in the CDR3. Trimming left V 2 bases short and J 6 bases short, with 7 bases between. The DNA for the CDR3 is TGCGCCAGCAGCTTTACAGGGGATACGCAGTATTTT. Amino acids: CASSFTGDTQYF.

The sample holds many counts of this clone. The chain carries TRBV7-2 and TRBJ2-1; 8 bases agree with TRBD1. Germline-derived CDR1 and CDR2 are SGHTA and FQGNSA. Trimming at V came to 5 bases and at J to 0 bases, leaving 3 bases not matched to a gene. The CDR3 runs to 15 residues. CDR3 sequence reads: CASSLDRVSYNEQFF. In DNA, the CDR3 is TGTGCCAGCAGCCTGGACAGGGTCTCCTACAATGAGCAGTTCTTC.

This clone was found a few times. The J gene is TRBJ2-2, the V gene TRBV5-1; D is unresolved. CDR1 and CDR2 from the germline V gene are SGHRS and YFSETQ. Trimming cost V 2 bases and J 1 base, with 9 bases left between them. This CDR3 has 15 residues. The CDR3 coding sequence is TGCGCCAGCAGCTTCAATTCAGGGAACACCGGGGAGCTGTTTTTT. This sequence encodes CASSFNSGNTGELFF. Full variable domain (rest looked up from reference TRBV5-1 and TRBJ2-2): KAGVTQTPRYLIKTRGQQVTLSCSPISGHRSVSWYQQTPGQGLQFLFEYFSETQRNKGNFPGRFSGRQFSNSRSEMNVSTLELGDSALYLCASSFNSGNTGELFFGEGSRLTVL.

The rearrangement joins TRBV7-9 to TRBJ1-1; D unresolved. V was cut by 1 base and J by 3 bases, with 15 bases left in between. The CDR3 runs to 16 residues. Germline values: CDR1 SEHNR, CDR2 FQNEAQ (reference sequence). The CDR3 bases are TGTGCCAGCAGCTTAGGTGGCCCCTCGAGGGACACTGAAGCTTTCTTT. Translating gives CASSLGGPSRDTEAFF.

The chain joins TRBV19 to TRBJ1-1, with D unresolved. Germline lookup yields CDR1 LNHDA and CDR2 SQIVND (reference sequence). The length of the CDR3 is 13 residues. V was shortened by 6 bases and J by 6 bases, with 14 bases between the two germline ends. The CDR3 DNA reads as TGTGCCAGTAGCCCGATGTTGGGCGCTGAAGCTTTCTTT. Amino acid sequence: CASSPMLGAEAFF.

This clone appeared a few times. The rearrangement links TRBV9 to TRBJ2-1; 11 nucleotides agree with TRBD2. This CDR3 contains 16 residues. Trimming cost V 0 bases and J 6 bases; bases outside gene matches: 5. Germline V gene sequence: CDR1 SGDLS, CDR2 YYNGEE. DNA of the CDR3: TGTGCCAGCAGCGTAGTTAGCGGGGGGGTTGGCAATGAGCAGTTCTTC. Amino acid sequence: CASSVVSGGVGNEQFF.

This clone was detected a few times. The rearrangement joins TRBV6-5 to TRBJ1-1; 8 bases align to TRBD1. This CDR3 has 14 amino acids. With 5 bases clipped from V and 0 bases from J, the junction kept 2 bases outside the gene matches. Per germline, CDR1 MNHEY and CDR2 SVGAGI. The CDR3 region is CASSGDRMNTEAFF. The CDR3 DNA reads as TGTGCCAGCAGTGGGGACAGGATGAACACTGAAGCTTTCTTT.

This clone was detected a few times. The rearrangement joins TRBV9 to TRBJ2-5, with D possibly being TRBD2 (6 bases). Trimming took off 7 bases at V and 1 base at J, with 11 bases between the two ends. This CDR3 is built from 13 residues. Germline CDR1 and CDR2: SGDLS and YYNGEE. The CDR3 DNA reads as TGTGCCAGCGACCCCGGGGGCCAAGAGACCCAGTACTTC. Its translation: CASDPGGQETQYF. Using reference TRBV9 and TRBJ2-5 for the parts outside the CDR3, the full variable domain is DSGVTQTPKHLITATGQRVTLRCSPRSGDLSVYWYQQSLDQGLQFLIQYYNGEERAKGNILERFSAQQFPDLHSELNLSSLELGDSALYFCASDPGGQETQYFGPGTRLLVL.

There are a few counts of this clone. J is TRBJ2-2 and V is TRBV7-9; the D gene is possibly TRBD1 (6 bases). From germline, CDR1 is SEHNR and CDR2 FQNEAQ (reference sequence). Trimming removed 6 bases at V and 2 bases at J, with 13 bases between. This CDR3 is 15 amino acids long. CDR3 region: CASRLRTDNTGELFF. In nucleotides, the CDR3 is TGTGCCAGCAGACTCAGGACAGATAACACCGGGGAGCTGTTTTTT.

This clone has only a few counts. This chain joins TRBV4-1 and TRBJ2-5; the match to TRBD2 covers 9 bases. Trimming cost V 0 bases and J 5 bases; bases outside gene matches: 10. The CDR3 loop spans 17 amino acids. From germline, CDR1 is MGHRA and CDR2 YSYEKL. The DNA for the CDR3 is TGCGCCAGCAGCCAAGATTCCCCTAGCGGGGTAAGGGAGACCCAGTACTTC. Protein product: CASSQDSPSGVRETQYF.

This clone was seen more than once but under ten times. The rearrangement uses TRBV7-9 and TRBJ2-1; D might be TRBD2 (5 bases). V dropped 1 base and J dropped 15 bases, with 16 bases sitting between them. The CDR3 runs to 13 residues. Per the germline V gene, CDR1 is SEHNR and CDR2 is FQNEAQ (reference sequence). The CDR3 sequence is CASSLGAQRRMFF. The CDR3 DNA is TGTGCCAGCAGCTTAGGGGCTCAGCGGAGAATGTTCTTC.

This clone has just a few counts. The chain recombines TRBV19 with TRBJ1-5, with a tentative D call TRBD1 (5 bases). CDR1 is LNHDA, CDR2 SQIVND, per germline (reference sequence). The CDR3 length is 15 residues. Trimming took off 8 bases at V and 2 bases at J, with 16 bases between the two ends. The CDR3 DNA follows: TGTGCCAGTCACGATTTAGGAGGGGGCAATCAGCCCCAGCATTTT. As protein: CASHDLGGGNQPQHF.

This clone was seen a few times. The chain links TRBV6-5 to TRBJ1-1, with TRBD1 matching over 8 bases. J was trimmed by 11 bases and V by 5 bases; bases with no gene match: 7. This CDR3 is built from 12 residues. Germline assignment: CDR1 MNHEY and CDR2 SVGAGI. The CDR3 DNA reads TGTGCCAGCAGTCCGCAGGGGGCGGGGGCTTTCTTT. Protein sequence: CASSPQGAGAFF.

This sequence joins TRBV5-1 and TRBJ2-7; 7 nucleotides agree with TRBD1. The CDR3 extends over 14 amino acids. Trimming removed 4 bases from V and 2 bases from J; junction bases left unmatched: 6. Looked up from germline, CDR1 is SGHRS and CDR2 is YFSETQ. CDR3 loop: CASSTRDRPYEQYF. In nucleotides, the CDR3 is TGCGCCAGCAGCACCCGGGACAGACCCTACGAGCAGTACTTC.

This clone was observed a few times. This chain joins TRBV6-1 and TRBJ2-7, with 10 bases lining up with TRBD1. CDR3 size: 16 residues. CDR1 is MNHNS and CDR2 is SASEGT in the germline V gene. The trim removed 4 bases at V and 2 bases at J, leaving 8 bases unmatched. CDR3 in DNA: TGTGCCAGCAGTGGCCAACCGGGACAGGGGCCCTACGAGCAGTACTTC. It yields the protein CASSGQPGQGPYEQYF.

This clone was seen a handful of times. The rearrangement links TRBV18 to TRBJ1-2; 10 nucleotides agree with TRBD1. Germline V gene lookup returns CDR1 KGHSH and CDR2 LQKENI. The CDR3 consists of 13 residues. J was trimmed by 8 bases and V by 3 bases; bases with no gene match: 3. DNA for the CDR3: TGTGCCAGCTCACCGGACAGGGGGGTCGGCTACACCTTC. It translates to CASSPDRGVGYTF.

The chain recombines TRBV5-1 with TRBJ2-1; tentatively, D is TRBD2 (6 bases). The germline V gene has CDR1 SGHRS and CDR2 YFSETQ. The CDR3 runs 14 residues. Trimming left V 4 bases short and J 9 bases short, with 17 bases between. Here the CDR3 DNA reads TGCGCCAGCAGCCCAAGACTAGTGGAAGGTGAGCAGTTCTTC. Translating it yields CASSPRLVEGEQFF. The variable domain in full, completed from reference TRBV5-1 and TRBJ2-1, reads KAGVTQTPRYLIKTRGQQVTLSCSPISGHRSVSWYQQTPGQGLQFLFEYFSETQRNKGNFPGRFSGRQFSNSRSEMNVSTLELGDSALYLCASSPRLVEGEQFFGPGTRLTVL.

The chain uses TRBV29-1 and TRBJ2-2; 9 nucleotides agree with TRBD1. Germline V gene lookup returns CDR1 SQVTM and CDR2 ANQGSEA. The junction had 9 bases not matched to a gene; V was cut back by 5 bases and J by 5 bases. The CDR3 totals 15 residues. The CDR3 spells CSVLQRQGGTGELFF. CDR3 nucleotide sequence: TGCAGCGTTCTGCAAAGACAGGGGGGGACCGGGGAGCTGTTTTTT.

The DNA for the CDR3 is TGTGCCAGCCGTCAGGGACTAGCAAATGAGCAGTTCTTC. Protein product: CASRQGLANEQFF. This chain connects TRBV7-2 to TRBJ2-1; 9 nucleotides agree with TRBD2. This CDR3 is built from 13 residues. V shed 8 bases, J shed 7 bases, and the junction held 6 bases outside the gene matches. Per germline, CDR1 SGHTA and CDR2 FQGNSA.

This clone has a handful of counts. As DNA, the CDR3 is TGCGCCAGCAGTACGGACAGGAGACTATACGAGCAGTACTTC. It encodes CASSTDRRLYEQYF. This rearrangement joins TRBV5-1 to TRBJ2-7; 7 bases agree with TRBD1. CDR1 SGHRS and CDR2 YFSETQ come from the germline V gene. This CDR3 contains 14 residues. V dropped 5 bases and J dropped 4; count of bases not matched to a gene: 9. Full variable domain (outside the CDR3, taken from reference TRBV5-1 and TRBJ2-7): KAGVTQTPRYLIKTRGQQVTLSCSPISGHRSVSWYQQTPGQGLQFLFEYFSETQRNKGNFPGRFSGRQFSNSRSEMNVSTLELGDSALYLCASSTDRRLYEQYFGPGTRLTVT.

This clone has more than one count but fewer than ten. Other DNA sequences in the sample encode the same CDR3. The chain joins TRBV19 to TRBJ1-5; D is undetermined. The germline CDR1 and CDR2 sequences are LNHDA and SQIVND (reference sequence). V was cut by 5 bases and J by 0 bases, with 14 bases left in between. This CDR3 region has 16 residues. The DNA for the CDR3 is TGTGCCAGTAGTCGGAGGGCAGATTATAGCAATCAGCCCCAGCATTTT. Translating gives CASSRRADYSNQPQHF.

The chain links TRBV7-2 to TRBJ2-5, with TRBD2 matching 8 bases. With 1 base clipped from V and 1 base from J, the junction kept 8 bases outside the gene matches. There are 17 residues in the CDR3. CDR1 SGHTA and CDR2 FQGNSA come from the germline V gene. In DNA, the CDR3 is TGTGCCAGCAGCTTAGGGCTGAGGACTAGCTCCCAAGAGACCCAGTACTTC. Translation gives CASSLGLRTSSQETQYF.

J is TRBJ2-7 and V is TRBV7-2, with D perhaps TRBD2 (7 bases). V was trimmed by 5 bases and J by 6 bases, leaving 20 bases between them. Germline assignment: CDR1 SGHTA and CDR2 FQGNSA. The CDR3 runs 15 residues. In DNA, the CDR3 is TGTGCCAGCAGCACCCGGGGGCGGGGGCTCTCCGAGCAGTACTTC. Its translation: CASSTRGRGLSEQYF.